This entry lists 24 T cell receptor beta chains sequenced from one sample in a study of shared clonotypes between healthy human individuals. Profiling relied on immunoSEQ multiplex PCR, and the TCRdb table lists in-frame clones only, not all of them. The sample lists about 1.1 million clones, around three quarters occurring once. Material for sequencing was memory CD4+ T cells from PBMCs. The subset is: CD45RA-negative fraction. The receptors derive from a man younger than 30 in good health. Some clones in this sample may be carry-over from other donors' samples.

The chain uses TRBV5-1 and TRBJ2-1, with D perhaps matching TRBD1 (5 bases). Trimming removed 0 bases from V and 4 bases from J, with 8 bases in between. The CDR3 has 14 amino acids. Germline V gene lookup returns CDR1 SGHRS and CDR2 YFSETQ. CDR3 protein: CASSLAGMYNEQFF. The CDR3 DNA sequence: TGCGCCAGCAGCTTGGCAGGGATGTACAATGAGCAGTTCTTC. Looking up the rest from reference TRBV5-1 and TRBJ2-1 gives the full variable domain: KAGVTQTPRYLIKTRGQQVTLSCSPISGHRSVSWYQQTPGQGLQFLFEYFSETQRNKGNFPGRFSGRQFSNSRSEMNVSTLELGDSALYLCASSLAGMYNEQFFGPGTRLTVL.

The rearrangement joins TRBV2 to TRBJ1-5, with TRBD1 as a possible D gene (5 bases). The V end was cut by 6 bases, the J end by 0 bases, with 12 bases between. Germline V gives CDR1 SNHLY, CDR2 FYNNEI. The CDR3 covers 15 residues. The CDR3 DNA is TGTGCCAGCAGCCTGGACATATATAGCAATCAGCCCCAGCATTTT. This translates into CASSLDIYSNQPQHF.

The rearrangement uses TRBV5-1 and TRBJ1-4, with D perhaps matching TRBD1 (6 bases). V was pared by 5 bases and J by 0 bases, with 11 bases between. The CDR3 is 15 amino acids. CDR1 and CDR2 from the germline V gene are SGHRS and YFSETQ. The CDR3 DNA is TGCGCCAGCAGGGGGGCTGGGGCAACTAATGAAAAACTGTTTTTT. Translation gives CASRGAGATNEKLFF.

This chain uses TRBV7-2 with TRBJ2-1, with no clear D. CDR1 and CDR2 from the germline V gene are SGHTA and FQGNSA. There are 14 residues in the CDR3. V dropped 1 base and J dropped 7 bases, with 11 bases sitting between them. The CDR3 reads CASSLEVLLNEQFF. The CDR3 coding sequence is TGTGCCAGCAGCTTAGAGGTACTCTTGAATGAGCAGTTCTTC.

A single count supports this clone. The same CDR3 also results from other DNA sequences found in this sample. The chain combines TRBV6-5 with TRBJ1-4; D not resolved. This CDR3 region has 13 residues. CDR1 is MNHEY, CDR2 SVGAGI, per germline. The V end lost 2 bases, the J end lost 7 bases, and 8 bases lay between the germline ends. The CDR3: CASSYRRGEKLFF. CDR3 in DNA: TGTGCCAGCAGTTACCGCCGGGGTGAAAAACTGTTTTTT.

V gene TRBV12-5 combines with J gene TRBJ2-2; TRBD1 matches at 7 bases. V was clipped by 7 bases and J by 0 bases; unmatched bases: 5. Germline-derived CDR1 and CDR2 are LGHNT and FRNRAP. This CDR3 has 15 amino acids. The DNA of the CDR3 is TGTGCTAGTGCTCAGGACAGGCCGAACACCGGGGAGCTGTTTTTT. Encoded protein: CASAQDRPNTGELFF.

The J gene is TRBJ1-1, the V gene TRBV19, with D unclear. The CDR3 runs 14 residues. CDR1 is LNHDA, CDR2 SQIVND, per germline (reference sequence). Deletions cut 5 bases from V and 3 bases from J, with 13 bases between. The CDR3 DNA reads as TGTGCCAGTAGTTTAACGAGAAGCGACACTGAAGCTTTCTTT. This translates into CASSLTRSDTEAFF.

The chain is built from TRBV19 and TRBJ2-2, with D unresolved. Germline lookup yields CDR1 LNHDA and CDR2 SQIVND (reference sequence). There are 15 residues in the CDR3. Trimming removed 6 bases at V and 4 bases at J, with 15 bases between. The CDR3 protein is CASSITSLITGELFF. CDR3 DNA: TGTGCCAGTAGCATCACGAGTCTAATCACCGGGGAGCTGTTTTTT.

The genes are TRBV27 and TRBJ1-1, with D possibly being TRBD1 (5 bases). The CDR3 is 14 amino acids. CDR1 is MNHEY, CDR2 SMNVEV, per germline (reference sequence). Trimming pared 5 bases from V and 11 bases from J, leaving 21 bases between. CDR3 protein: CASSRAGVGVGAFF. Written as DNA, the CDR3 is TGTGCCAGCAGTCGCGCAGGCGTGGGGGTGGGGGCTTTCTTT.

The chain carries TRBV21-1 and TRBJ2-7; the table's D call TRBD1 went unverified against the DNA. TRBV21-1 counts as a pseudogene. There are 13 residues in the CDR3. In DNA, the CDR3 is TGTGCCAGCAGCAAGGGGCGGACCAATCAGCAGTACTTC. Translating gives CASSKGRTNQQYF.

J is TRBJ2-3 and V is TRBV29-1, with D unclear. Germline lookup yields CDR1 SQVTM and CDR2 ANQGSEA. The V end was cut by 0 bases, the J end by 6 bases, with 4 bases between. The CDR3 is 11 amino acids. In nucleotides, the CDR3 is TGCAGCGTTGAAGATGGGGATACGCAGTATTTT. The encoded protein is CSVEDGDTQYF.

V gene TRBV28 combines with J gene TRBJ2-5; D possibly corresponds to TRBD1 (5 bases). The CDR3 is 12 residues long. Trimming took 7 bases from V and 5 from J, leaving 11 bases between them. Germline V lookup: CDR1 MDHEN, CDR2 SYDVKM. CDR3: CASTGPRETQYF. The CDR3 DNA is TGTGCCAGCACAGGGCCACGGGAGACCCAGTACTTC.

The chain is built from TRBV11-1 and TRBJ2-1; no clear D gene. The germline CDR1 and CDR2 sequences are SGHAT and FQDESV (reference sequence). The CDR3 length is 16 residues. The V gene lost 2 bases and the J gene lost 8 bases, with 19 bases spanning the gap. CDR3 residues: CASSLNGVGPTHEQFF. CDR3 nucleotide sequence: TGTGCCAGCAGCTTAAATGGGGTCGGACCCACCCATGAGCAGTTCTTC.

The genes are TRBV28 and TRBJ2-3; the D call may be TRBD1 or TRBD2 (5 bases each). Per germline, CDR1 MDHEN and CDR2 SYDVKM. There are 16 residues in the CDR3. The V and J ends lost 6 bases and 3 bases respectively, with 19 bases between them. The CDR3 loop reads CASRNSGTLATDTQYF. As DNA, the CDR3 is TGTGCCAGCAGAAACTCCGGGACCCTGGCTACAGATACGCAGTATTTT.

This rearrangement joins TRBV5-6 to TRBJ2-5; possible D gene TRBD1, 5 bases. This CDR3 has 12 residues. Germline V CDR1 and CDR2: SGHDT, YYEEEE. The V and J ends lost 2 bases and 6 bases respectively, with 8 bases between them. The CDR3 region is CASSFRVQTQYF. CDR3 bases: TGTGCCAGCAGCTTCAGGGTCCAGACCCAGTACTTC.

The genes are TRBV7-2 and TRBJ2-1; D remains unclear. V was pared by 3 bases and J by 5 bases, with 8 bases between. CDR1 is SGHTA and CDR2 is FQGNSA in the germline V gene. This CDR3 has 13 residues. CDR3 DNA: TGTGCCAGCAGCTTCGCTCTAAACAATGAGCAGTTCTTC. The encoded protein is CASSFALNNEQFF.

This clone showed up just a few times. J is TRBJ1-5 and V is TRBV7-2, with unresolved D. Deletions cut 4 bases from V and 5 bases from J, with 15 bases between. There are 15 residues in the CDR3. Germline CDR1 is SGHTA and CDR2 is FQGNSA. In DNA form, the CDR3 reads TGTGCCAGCAGCTCGTCCTTGGGCCCTCATCAGCCCCAGCATTTT. Translation gives CASSSSLGPHQPQHF.

The chain is built from TRBV5-1 and TRBJ2-2; 9 bases fit TRBD2. Germline values: CDR1 SGHRS, CDR2 YFSETQ. The CDR3 runs to 15 residues. The V segment lost 4 bases and the J segment 0 bases; nucleotides outside the gene matches: 1. The CDR3 protein is CASSRLAANTGELFF. The CDR3 DNA follows: TGCGCCAGCAGCAGACTAGCGGCGAACACCGGGGAGCTGTTTTTT.

A few counts support this clone. The same CDR3 is also encoded by other DNA sequences in this sample. The V gene is TRBV5-6, the J gene TRBJ2-3; D gene uncertain. The CDR3 runs 11 residues. Trimming left V 0 bases short and J 6 bases short, with 2 bases between. Germline V gene sequence: CDR1 SGHDT, CDR2 YYEEEE. CDR3 DNA sequence: TGTGCCAGCAGCTTGGCGGATACGCAGTATTTT. It codes for CASSLADTQYF. The variable domain in full, with the rest retrieved from reference TRBV5-6 and TRBJ2-3, is DAGVTQSPTHLIKTRGQQVTLRCSPKSGHDTVSWYQQALGQGPQFIFQYYEEEERQRGNFPDRFSGHQFPNYSSELNVNALLLGDSALYLCASSLADTQYFGPGTRLTVL.

This chain joins TRBV19 and TRBJ1-1; D remains unclear. Per the germline V gene, CDR1 is LNHDA and CDR2 is SQIVND (reference sequence). This CDR3 spans 11 amino acids. With 8 bases removed from V and 3 bases from J, the gap between germline ends came to 7 bases. The CDR3 nucleotides are TGTGCCAGTGAGAGGGACACTGAAGCTTTCTTT. It yields the protein CASERDTEAFF.

The chain is built from TRBV9 and TRBJ1-5; 9 bases align to TRBD1. This CDR3 has 14 residues. V was pared by 4 bases and J by 5 bases, with 4 bases of the junction left unmatched. The germline CDR1 and CDR2 sequences are SGDLS and YYNGEE. CDR3 in DNA: TGTGCCAGCAGCTGGGACAGGGATGATCAGCCCCAGCATTTT. As protein: CASSWDRDDQPQHF.

The V call is TRBV6-5, the J call TRBJ1-1; no firm D call. The CDR3 is made up of 13 amino acids. Germline CDR1 and CDR2: MNHEY and SVGAGI. The ends were cut back, 5 bases at V and 1 base at J, with 8 bases in the middle. The CDR3 region has the DNA TGTGCCAGCAGTCGGACGGCGAACACTGAAGCTTTCTTT. It is translated as CASSRTANTEAFF.

This sequence joins TRBV15 and TRBJ2-1; D is tentatively TRBD1 or TRBD2 (6 bases each). The CDR3 covers 14 residues. CDR1 and CDR2 from the germline V gene are LNHNV and YYDKDF (reference sequence). Trimming left V 3 bases short and J 10 bases short, with 16 bases between. This CDR3 reads CATSSPRGLAEQFF. The CDR3 DNA is TGTGCCACCAGCAGCCCCCGGGGGCTAGCGGAGCAGTTCTTC.

The chain is built from TRBV7-3 and TRBJ2-1, with TRBD1 matching over 10 bases. Per germline, CDR1 SGHTA and CDR2 FQGTGA. CDR3 length equals 13 residues. Losses at the gene ends were 5 bases for V and 12 bases for J; bases not matched to a gene: 7. The CDR3 DNA sequence: TGTGCCAGCAGCCCGACAGGGGGCCAAGCGCAGTTCTTC. Translation gives CASSPTGGQAQFF. The whole variable domain, filled in from reference TRBV7-3 and TRBJ2-1, reads GAGVSQTPSNKVTEKGKYVELRCDPISGHTALYWYRQSLGQGPEFLIYFQGTGAADDSGLPNDRFFAVRPEGSVSTLKIQRTERGDSAVYLCASSPTGGQAQFFGPGTRLTVL.